This TCR beta chain was identified in a study of Graves' ophthalmopathy and Graves' hyperthyroidism. CDR1 KGHDR and CDR2 SFDVKD come from the germline V gene. J gave up 5 bases and V 8 bases, and 6 bases lay outside the gene matches. This CDR3 contains 13 residues. RNA served as the template for amplifying TCR beta CDR3 regions. Second-round multiplex PCR followed a first-round RT-PCR using HTBI primers. Using its own MiXCR run on the multiplex PCR reads, TCRdb lists one record per CDR3 protein. This table has a few hundred thousand distinct CDR3 sequences, approximately 20% appearing once. The sequence derives from a young woman with Graves' ophthalmopathy. This chain joins TRBV24-1 and TRBJ1-2; 8 bases line up with TRBD1. The sequenced sample consisted of peripheral blood. The CDR3 sequence is CATMDRVGYGYTF. The CDR3 region has the DNA TGTGCCACCATGGACAGGGTTGGATATGGCTACACCTTC.